This T cell receptor beta chain was sequenced for a study of cytomegalovirus exposure and HLA in healthy donors. Study background: Unique TCR beta sequences numbering 95 million to 130 million came from 150 million to 200 million T cells in an earlier analysis.

Notes on the study in general: As confirmed in vitro, a few CMV-associated chains were specific for CMV antigens.

The V segment lost 4 bases and the J segment 4 bases; nucleotides outside the gene matches: 13. CDR3 length: 16 residues. Germline CDR1 is SGHNT and CDR2 is YYREEE (reference sequence). 13 Jbeta primers and 60 Vbeta primers were used for the PCR. In the original workflow: Per a later analysis, the number of unique TCR beta chains was about 80 million, of which 9 million to 14 million were shared. This table comes from immunoSEQ multiplex PCR, and its TCRdb copy is limited to in-frame clones, with some not included. V and J calls and clone size are those listed in that table; D and trimming were worked out from the DNA. The sample has about 190,000 clones; about 83% are singletons. All donors participated as healthy donors of bone marrow. Details on this clone: Its antigen remains unknown.

The rearrangement joins TRBV5-4 to TRBJ2-7, with TRBD2 identical over 8 bases. This clonotype originated in a woman in her twenties or thirties in good health and CMV-seropositive. Source material: PBMCs. This CDR3 is CASSPSRGGLKYEQYF. In nucleotides, the CDR3 is TGTGCCAGCAGCCCCTCCCGGGGGGGCCTAAAGTACGAGCAGTACTTC.